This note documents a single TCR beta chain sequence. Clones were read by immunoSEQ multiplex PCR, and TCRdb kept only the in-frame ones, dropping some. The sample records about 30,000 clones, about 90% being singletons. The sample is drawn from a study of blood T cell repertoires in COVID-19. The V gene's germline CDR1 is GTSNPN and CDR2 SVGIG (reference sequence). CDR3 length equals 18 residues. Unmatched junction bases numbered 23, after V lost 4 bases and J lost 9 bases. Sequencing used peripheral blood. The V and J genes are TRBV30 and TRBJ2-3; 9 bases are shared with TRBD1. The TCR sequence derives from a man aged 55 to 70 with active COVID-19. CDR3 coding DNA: TGTGCCTGGATGAGACGAGGAGGCGGCGGGACAGGGATCGTCACGCAGTATTTT. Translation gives CAWMRRGGGGTGIVTQYF.